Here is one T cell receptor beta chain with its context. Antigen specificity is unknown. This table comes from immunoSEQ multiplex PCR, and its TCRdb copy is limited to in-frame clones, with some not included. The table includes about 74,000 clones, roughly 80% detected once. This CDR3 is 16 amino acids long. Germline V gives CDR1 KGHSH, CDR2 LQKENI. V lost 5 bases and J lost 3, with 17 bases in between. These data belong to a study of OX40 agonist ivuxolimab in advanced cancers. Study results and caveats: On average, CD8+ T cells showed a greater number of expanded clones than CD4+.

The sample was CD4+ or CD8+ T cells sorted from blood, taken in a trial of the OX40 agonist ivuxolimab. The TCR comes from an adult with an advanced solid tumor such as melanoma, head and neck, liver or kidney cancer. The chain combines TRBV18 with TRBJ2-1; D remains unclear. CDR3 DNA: TGTGCCAGCTCAGCCGAACAACCGGTAGTCTACAATGAGCAGTTCTTC. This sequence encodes CASSAEQPVVYNEQFF.